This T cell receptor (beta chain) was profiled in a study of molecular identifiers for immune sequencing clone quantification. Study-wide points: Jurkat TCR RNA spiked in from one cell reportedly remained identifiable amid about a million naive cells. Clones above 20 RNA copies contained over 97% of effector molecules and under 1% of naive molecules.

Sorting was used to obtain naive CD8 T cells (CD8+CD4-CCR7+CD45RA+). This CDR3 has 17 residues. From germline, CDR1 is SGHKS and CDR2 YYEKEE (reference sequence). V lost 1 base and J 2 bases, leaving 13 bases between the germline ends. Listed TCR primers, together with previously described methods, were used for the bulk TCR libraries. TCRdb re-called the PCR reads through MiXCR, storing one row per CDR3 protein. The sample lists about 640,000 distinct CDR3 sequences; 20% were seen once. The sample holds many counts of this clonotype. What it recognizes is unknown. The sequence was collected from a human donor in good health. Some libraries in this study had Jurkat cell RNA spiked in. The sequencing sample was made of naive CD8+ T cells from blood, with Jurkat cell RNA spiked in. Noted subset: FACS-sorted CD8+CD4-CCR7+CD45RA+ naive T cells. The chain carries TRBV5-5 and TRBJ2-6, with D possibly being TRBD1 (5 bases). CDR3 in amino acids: CASSLSGFVAGANVLTF. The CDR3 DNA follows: TGTGCCAGCAGCTTGTCAGGGTTTGTTGCTGGGGCCAACGTCCTGACTTTC.